Listed here are 9 T cell receptor beta chains from one sample, sequenced in a study of cytomegalovirus exposure and HLA in healthy donors. Use of 60 Vbeta and 13 Jbeta primers characterized the PCR. Clones were sequenced by immunoSEQ multiplex PCR, and TCRdb holds only the in-frame ones, with some missing. This table holds more than 110,000 clones, around 76% found once. The sequenced sample was PBMCs. Receptors were obtained from a male donor in good health and CMV-seronegative.

V gene TRBV9 combines with J gene TRBJ2-5; tentatively, D is TRBD1 (5 bases). The CDR3 runs to 16 residues. From germline, CDR1 is SGDLS and CDR2 YYNGEE. The V gene lost 3 bases and the J gene lost 1 base, with 16 bases spanning the gap. CDR3 region: CASSATVIRTQETQYF. DNA of the CDR3: TGTGCCAGCAGCGCGACAGTTATCCGAACCCAAGAGACCCAGTACTTC.

V is TRBV6-1 and J is TRBJ2-7; a possible D gene is TRBD2 (5 bases). Germline V CDR1 and CDR2: MNHNS, SASEGT. The CDR3 consists of 15 residues. V lost 4 bases and J lost 4, with 17 bases in between. The CDR3 sequence is CASSVEVEAVYEQYF. The CDR3 region has the DNA TGTGCCAGCAGTGTCGAGGTGGAGGCAGTGTACGAGCAGTACTTC.

This clone was recorded a few times. This chain uses TRBV29-1 with TRBJ1-2; 10 bases agree with TRBD1. The CDR3 totals 13 residues. V trimming: 7 bases; J trimming: 3 bases; junction bases outside the gene matches: 5. CDR1 is SQVTM and CDR2 is ANQGSEA in the germline V gene. CDR3 coding DNA: TGCAGCGGGACAGGGGGGAGGGACTATGGCTACACCTTC. Its translation: CSGTGGRDYGYTF.

This clone has a single count. The V call is TRBV9, the J call TRBJ2-5; no clear D gene. V was trimmed by 1 base and J by 5 bases, leaving 9 bases between them. The CDR3 is made up of 13 amino acids. CDR1 and CDR2 from the germline V gene are SGDLS and YYNGEE. In nucleotides, the CDR3 is TGTGCCAGCAGCGTATCCCAGTGGGAGACCCAGTACTTC. It codes for CASSVSQWETQYF.

This clone has more than one count but fewer than ten. The chain carries TRBV7-6 and TRBJ2-1, with 9 bases lining up with TRBD1. J was trimmed by 8 bases and V by 4 bases; bases with no gene match: 9. There are 15 residues in the CDR3. CDR1 and CDR2 (germline): SGHVS, FNYEAQ. The CDR3 sequence: CASSSTGTGRDEQFF. The CDR3 DNA reads TGTGCCAGCAGCTCGACGGGGACAGGGAGGGATGAGCAGTTCTTC. The variable domain in full, completed from reference TRBV7-6 and TRBJ2-1, reads GAGVSQSPRYKVTKRGQDVALRCDPISGHVSLYWYRQALGQGPEFLTYFNYEAQQDKSGLPNDRFSAERPEGSISTLTIQRTEQRDSAMYRCASSSTGTGRDEQFFGPGTRLTVL.

The chain joins TRBV28 to TRBJ1-1; D may be TRBD1 (5 bases). This CDR3 has 14 amino acids. V was shortened by 8 bases and J by 1 base, with 14 bases between the two germline ends. Per germline, CDR1 MDHEN and CDR2 SYDVKM. The CDR3, as DNA: TGTGCCAGCTATCGCCCAGGGAAGAACACTGAAGCTTTCTTT. This codes for CASYRPGKNTEAFF.

The V and J genes are TRBV7-9 and TRBJ2-3; weak D call: TRBD1 (5 bases). This CDR3 is built from 12 residues. The V end was cut by 2 bases, the J end by 5 bases, with 5 bases between. Germline V lookup: CDR1 SEHNR, CDR2 FQNEAQ (reference sequence). CDR3 bases: TGTGCCAGCAGCTTAACAGGAGATACGCAGTATTTT. Residues: CASSLTGDTQYF.

This rearrangement joins TRBV12-2 to TRBJ2-7; TRBD2 is the table's D call and was not checked against the DNA. TRBV12-2 is given as a pseudogene. The CDR3 loop spans 15 amino acids. The chain's CDR3 is CASRSPWRFSYEQYF. CDR3 nucleotides: TGTGCAAGTCGCTCCCCCTGGCGGTTCTCCTACGAGCAGTACTTC.

This clone was seen more than once but under ten times. The CDR3 DNA is TGTGCCACCAGCAAACACGACAGGGAAGGTGAAAAACTGTTTTTT. Translation gives CATSKHDREGEKLFF. The chain employs TRBV15 and TRBJ1-4; 7 positions match TRBD1. Per the germline V gene, CDR1 is LNHNV and CDR2 is YYDKDF (reference sequence). The CDR3 is made up of 15 amino acids. J lost 7 bases, V lost 4 bases, and 9 bases had no gene match.